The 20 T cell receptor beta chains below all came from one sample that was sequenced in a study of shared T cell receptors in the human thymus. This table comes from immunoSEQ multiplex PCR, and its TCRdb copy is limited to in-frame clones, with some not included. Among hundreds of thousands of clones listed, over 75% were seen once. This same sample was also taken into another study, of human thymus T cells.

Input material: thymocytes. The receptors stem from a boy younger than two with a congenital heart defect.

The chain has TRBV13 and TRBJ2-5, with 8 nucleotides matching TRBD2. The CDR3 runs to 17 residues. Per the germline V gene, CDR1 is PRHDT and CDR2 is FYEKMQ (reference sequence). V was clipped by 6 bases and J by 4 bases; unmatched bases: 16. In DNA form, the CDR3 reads TGTGCCAGCAGTTCAAGAACGGGGGCGGGAGGTTTAGAGACCCAGTACTTC. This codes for CASSSRTGAGGLETQYF. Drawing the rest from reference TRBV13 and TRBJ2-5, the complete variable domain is AAGVIQSPRHLIKEKRETATLKCYPIPRHDTVYWYQQGPGQDPQFLISFYEKMQSDKGSIPDRFSAQQFSDYHSELNMSSLELGDSALYFCASSSRTGAGGLETQYFGPGTRLLVL.

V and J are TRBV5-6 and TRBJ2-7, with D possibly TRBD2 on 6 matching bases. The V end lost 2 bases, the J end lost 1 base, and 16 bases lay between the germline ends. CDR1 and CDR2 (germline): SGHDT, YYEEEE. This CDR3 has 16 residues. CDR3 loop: CASSLVASGRSYEQYF. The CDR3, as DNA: TGTGCCAGCAGCTTAGTTGCGTCCGGGAGATCCTACGAGCAGTACTTC.

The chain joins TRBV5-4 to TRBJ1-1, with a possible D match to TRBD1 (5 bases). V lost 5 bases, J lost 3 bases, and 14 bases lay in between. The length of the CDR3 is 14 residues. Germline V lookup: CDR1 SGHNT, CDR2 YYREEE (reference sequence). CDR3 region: CASSREGTDTEAFF. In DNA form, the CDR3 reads TGTGCCAGCAGTCGGGAGGGGACGGACACTGAAGCTTTCTTT.

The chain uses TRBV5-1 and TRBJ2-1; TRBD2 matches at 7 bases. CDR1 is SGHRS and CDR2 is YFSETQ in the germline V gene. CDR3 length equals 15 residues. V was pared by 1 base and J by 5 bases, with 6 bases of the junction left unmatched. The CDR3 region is CASSLWTREHNEQFF. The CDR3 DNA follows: TGCGCCAGCAGCTTGTGGACTAGAGAGCACAATGAGCAGTTCTTC. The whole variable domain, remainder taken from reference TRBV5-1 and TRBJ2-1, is KAGVTQTPRYLIKTRGQQVTLSCSPISGHRSVSWYQQTPGQGLQFLFEYFSETQRNKGNFPGRFSGRQFSNSRSEMNVSTLELGDSALYLCASSLWTREHNEQFFGPGTRLTVL.

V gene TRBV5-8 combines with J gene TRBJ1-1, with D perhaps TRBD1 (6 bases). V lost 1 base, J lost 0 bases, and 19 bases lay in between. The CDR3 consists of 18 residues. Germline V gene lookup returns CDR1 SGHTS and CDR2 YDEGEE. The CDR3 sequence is CASSLHGGAPLMNTEAFF. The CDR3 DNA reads TGTGCCAGCAGCTTGCATGGGGGGGCCCCCCTCATGAACACTGAAGCTTTCTTT.

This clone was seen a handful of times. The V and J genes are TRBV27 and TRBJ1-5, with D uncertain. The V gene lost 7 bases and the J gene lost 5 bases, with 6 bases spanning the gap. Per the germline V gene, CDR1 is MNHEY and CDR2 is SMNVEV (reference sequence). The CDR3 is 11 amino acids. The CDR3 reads CASTPYQPQHF. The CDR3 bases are TGTGCCAGCACCCCTTATCAGCCCCAGCATTTT.

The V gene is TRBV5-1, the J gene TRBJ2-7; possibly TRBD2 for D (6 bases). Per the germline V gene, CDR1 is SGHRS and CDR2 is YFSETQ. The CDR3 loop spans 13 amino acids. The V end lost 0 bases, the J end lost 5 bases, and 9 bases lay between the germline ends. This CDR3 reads CASSLAGGNEQYF. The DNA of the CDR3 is TGCGCCAGCAGCTTGGCCGGGGGAAACGAGCAGTACTTC.

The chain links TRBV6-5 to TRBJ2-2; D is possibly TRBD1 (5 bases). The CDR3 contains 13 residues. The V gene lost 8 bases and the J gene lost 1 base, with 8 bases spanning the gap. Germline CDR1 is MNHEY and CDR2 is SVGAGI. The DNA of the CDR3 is TGTGCCAGCTATGGACAGAACACCGGGGAGCTGTTTTTT. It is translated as CASYGQNTGELFF.

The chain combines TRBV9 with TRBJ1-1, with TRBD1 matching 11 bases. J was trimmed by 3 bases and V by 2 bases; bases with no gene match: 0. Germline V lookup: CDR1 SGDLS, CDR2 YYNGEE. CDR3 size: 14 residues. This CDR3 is CASSVGQGDTEAFF. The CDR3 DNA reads TGTGCCAGCAGCGTGGGACAGGGGGACACTGAAGCTTTCTTT. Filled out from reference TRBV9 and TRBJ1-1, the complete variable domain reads DSGVTQTPKHLITATGQRVTLRCSPRSGDLSVYWYQQSLDQGLQFLIQYYNGEERAKGNILERFSAQQFPDLHSELNLSSLELGDSALYFCASSVGQGDTEAFFGQGTRLTVV.

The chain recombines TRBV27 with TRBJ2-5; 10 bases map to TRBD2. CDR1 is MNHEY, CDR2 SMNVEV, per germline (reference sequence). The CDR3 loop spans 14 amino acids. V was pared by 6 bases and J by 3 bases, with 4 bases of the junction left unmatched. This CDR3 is CASRAGTSEETQYF. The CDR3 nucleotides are TGTGCCAGCAGGGCCGGGACTAGCGAAGAGACCCAGTACTTC.

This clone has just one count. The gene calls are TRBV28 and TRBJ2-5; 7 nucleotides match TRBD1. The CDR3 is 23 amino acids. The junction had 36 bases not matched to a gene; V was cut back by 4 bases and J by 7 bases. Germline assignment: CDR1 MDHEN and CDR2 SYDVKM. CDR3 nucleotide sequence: TGTGCCAGCAGTTCACCGACACTAGACAGGGTCCCCGACGCGTCCTGGGATCGGTGGACCCAGTACTTC. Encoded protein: CASSSPTLDRVPDASWDRWTQYF.

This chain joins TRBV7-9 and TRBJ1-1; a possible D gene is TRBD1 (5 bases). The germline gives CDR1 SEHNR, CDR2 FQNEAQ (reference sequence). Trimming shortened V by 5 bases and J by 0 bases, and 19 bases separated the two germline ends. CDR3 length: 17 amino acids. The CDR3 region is CASSLGQGDPLNTEAFF. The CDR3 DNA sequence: TGTGCCAGCAGCCTTGGGCAGGGCGATCCTTTGAACACTGAAGCTTTCTTT.

The DNA of the CDR3 is TGCAGCGTTGAACTGGGGCAGGGAGGGCTATACGAGCAGTACTTC. This sequence encodes CSVELGQGGLYEQYF. The V and J genes are TRBV29-1 and TRBJ2-7; TRBD2 agrees at 7 bases. V dropped 2 bases and J dropped 4; count of bases not matched to a gene: 11. Germline values: CDR1 SQVTM, CDR2 ANQGSEA. The CDR3 spans 15 residues.

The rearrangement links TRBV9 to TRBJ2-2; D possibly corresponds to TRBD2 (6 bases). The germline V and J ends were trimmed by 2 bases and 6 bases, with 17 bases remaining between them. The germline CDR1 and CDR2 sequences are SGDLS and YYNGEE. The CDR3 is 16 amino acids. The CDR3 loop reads CASSVWPVTSAGELFF. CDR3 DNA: TGTGCCAGCAGCGTTTGGCCAGTGACTAGTGCCGGGGAGCTGTTTTTT.

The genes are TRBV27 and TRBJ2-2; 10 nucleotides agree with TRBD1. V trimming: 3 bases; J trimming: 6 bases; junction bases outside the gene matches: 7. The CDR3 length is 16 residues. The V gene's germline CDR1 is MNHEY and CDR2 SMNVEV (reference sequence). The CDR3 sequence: CASSFGQGGSSGELFF. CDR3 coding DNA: TGTGCCAGCAGTTTCGGACAGGGGGGGAGTTCCGGGGAGCTGTTTTTT.

CDR3 protein: CASSFSGGANYEQYF. In nucleotides, the CDR3 is TGTGCCAGCAGCTTCTCCGGGGGGGCGAACTACGAGCAGTACTTC. The rearrangement links TRBV7-2 to TRBJ2-7; 8 nucleotides match TRBD2. CDR3 length: 15 residues. Trimming cost V 3 bases and J 3 bases; bases outside gene matches: 7. Germline lookup yields CDR1 SGHTA and CDR2 FQGNSA.

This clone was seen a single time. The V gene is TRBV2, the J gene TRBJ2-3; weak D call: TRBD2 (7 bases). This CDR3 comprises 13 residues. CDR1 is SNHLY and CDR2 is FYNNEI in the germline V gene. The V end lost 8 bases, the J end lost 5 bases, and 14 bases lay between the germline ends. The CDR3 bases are TGTGCCAGCCTCACAGGGAGGGTAGATACGCAGTATTTT. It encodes CASLTGRVDTQYF.

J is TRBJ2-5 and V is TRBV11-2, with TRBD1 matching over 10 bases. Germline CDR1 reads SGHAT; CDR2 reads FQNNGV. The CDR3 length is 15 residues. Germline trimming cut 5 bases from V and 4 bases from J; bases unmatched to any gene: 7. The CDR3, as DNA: TGTGCCAGCAGCGACCCCGGGACAGGGGTAGAGACCCAGTACTTC. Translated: CASSDPGTGVETQYF. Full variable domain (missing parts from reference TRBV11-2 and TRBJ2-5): EAGVAQSPRYKIIEKRQSVAFWCNPISGHATLYWYQQILGQGPKLLIQFQNNGVVDDSQLPKDRFSAERLKGVDSTLKIQPAKLEDSAVYLCASSDPGTGVETQYFGPGTRLLVL.

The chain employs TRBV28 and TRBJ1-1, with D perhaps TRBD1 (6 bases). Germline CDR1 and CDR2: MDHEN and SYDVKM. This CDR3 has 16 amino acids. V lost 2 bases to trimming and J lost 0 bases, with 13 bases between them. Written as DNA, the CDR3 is TGTGCCAGCAGTTTAGACAAACAGGGTTTGAACACTGAAGCTTTCTTT. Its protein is CASSLDKQGLNTEAFF.

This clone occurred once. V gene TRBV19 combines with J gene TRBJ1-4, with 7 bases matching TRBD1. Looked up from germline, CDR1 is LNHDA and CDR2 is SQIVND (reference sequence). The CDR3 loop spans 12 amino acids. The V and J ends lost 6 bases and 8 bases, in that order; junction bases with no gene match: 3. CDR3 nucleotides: TGTGCCAGTAGCCAGGACAGGGAAAAACTGTTTTTT. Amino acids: CASSQDREKLFF.